The rows below give T cell receptor beta chains drawn from one sample of a study of blood T cell repertoires in COVID-19. Data came from immunoSEQ multiplex PCR; TCRdb stores just in-frame clones and leaves some out. The repertoire holds roughly 190,000 clones, with around 84% as singletons. Sequencing input: peripheral blood. These receptors originate from a man in his thirties or forties with active or convalescent COVID-19. Both conserved end residues are part of each CDR3. Each record gives: D gene, clone size, J gene, V gene, CDR3 protein. D genes are given only for firm matches. Only part of the rows carry a size: once, few, many, or a class if the clone is expanded.

NA,NA,TRBJ1-1,TRBV7-8,CASSLLDLRAVNTEAFF
NA,NA,TRBJ1-2,TRBV10-3,CAISENRGGNDGYTF
TRBD1,once,TRBJ1-5,TRBV18,CASSPAGGDQPQHF
NA,NA,TRBJ1-5,TRBV19,CASTRGGGEGQPQHF
TRBD1,NA,TRBJ2-7,TRBV27,CASSQNRDSYEQYF
NA,few,TRBJ1-6,TRBV5-1,CASSPTQNSPLHF
NA,NA,TRBJ1-2,TRBV2,CASSEARGFNYGYTF
TRBD1,NA,TRBJ1-6,TRBV7-2,CASSNTGVGSYNSPLHF
TRBD1,NA,TRBJ2-7,TRBV4-3,CASSHEGPGTGFYEQYF
NA,NA,TRBJ1-1,TRBV30,CAWSVQERVLPADTEAFF
NA,once,TRBJ2-7,TRBV7-9,CASSFAGTYEQYF
TRBD1,NA,TRBJ1-2,TRBV19,CAIPAGTGLYGYTF
TRBD1,NA,TRBJ1-4,TRBV14,CASSQLTGGREKLFF
TRBD1,NA,TRBJ1-5,TRBV4-1,CASSQVVWRPGTGDATNQPQHF
NA,NA,TRBJ1-6,TRBV6-5,CASSLSGSLNF
TRBD1,NA,TRBJ1-5,TRBV10-2,CASSELSGTGANQPQHF
TRBD2,NA,TRBJ2-3,TRBV5-1,CASSLVVGGTDTQYF
NA,NA,TRBJ1-2,TRBV19,CASTIPQVGYGYTF
TRBD2,NA,TRBJ2-1,TRBV6-6,CASSARLAGNEQFF
NA,NA,TRBJ1-6,TRBV6-1,CASSERWEGSNSPLHF
NA,NA,TRBJ1-1,TRBV18,CASSRGMNTEAFF
TRBD1,NA,TRBJ2-5,TRBV6-5,CASRDGQGAAETQYF
TRBD2,NA,TRBJ2-3,TRBV25-1,CASSDSGRITDTQYF
TRBD2,few,TRBJ2-3,TRBV11-2,CASSPLAGRYTDTQYF